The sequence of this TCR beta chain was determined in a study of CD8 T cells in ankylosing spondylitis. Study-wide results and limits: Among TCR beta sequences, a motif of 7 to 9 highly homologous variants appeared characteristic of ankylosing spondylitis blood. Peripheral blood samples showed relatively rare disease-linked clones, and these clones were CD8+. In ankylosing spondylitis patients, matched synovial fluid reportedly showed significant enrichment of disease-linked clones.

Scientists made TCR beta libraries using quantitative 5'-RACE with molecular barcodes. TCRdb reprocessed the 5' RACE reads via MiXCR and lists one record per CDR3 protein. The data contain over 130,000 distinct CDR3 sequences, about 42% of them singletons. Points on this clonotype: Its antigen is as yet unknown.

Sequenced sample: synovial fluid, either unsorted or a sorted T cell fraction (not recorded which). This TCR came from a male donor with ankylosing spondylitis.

The CDR3 nucleotides are TGTGCCAGCAGTTTAGGGCCTCTCGGGGCCCGGCATTTT. This gives the protein CASSLGPLGARHF. V gene TRBV12-3 or TRBV12-4 combines with J gene TRBJ1-5; perhaps TRBD1 as D (5 bases). V lost 1 base and J lost 15, with 16 bases in between. This CDR3 has 13 amino acids.